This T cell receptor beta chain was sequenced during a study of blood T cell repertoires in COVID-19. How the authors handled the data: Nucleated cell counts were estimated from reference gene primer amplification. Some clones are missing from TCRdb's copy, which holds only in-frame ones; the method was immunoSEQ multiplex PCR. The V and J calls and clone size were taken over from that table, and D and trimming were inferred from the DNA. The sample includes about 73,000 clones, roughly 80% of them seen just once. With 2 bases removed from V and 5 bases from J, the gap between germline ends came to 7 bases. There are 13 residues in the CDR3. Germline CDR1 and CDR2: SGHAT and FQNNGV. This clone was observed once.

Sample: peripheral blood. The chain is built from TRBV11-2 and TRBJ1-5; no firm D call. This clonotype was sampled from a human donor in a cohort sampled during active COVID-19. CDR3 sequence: CASSLMADQPQHF. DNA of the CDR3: TGTGCCAGCAGCTTAATGGCAGATCAGCCCCAGCATTTT.